The 26 T cell receptor beta chains reported below all come from one sample, sequenced in a study of T cells after yellow fever vaccination. TCRdb called the 5' RACE reads again in MiXCR, with one record for every CDR3 protein. This table holds about 400,000 distinct CDR3 sequences, roughly 6.2% found once. The input for sequencing was PBMCs, taken 5 days after the yellow fever booster vaccination. These receptors were collected from a man aged 25 to 40 who received the YFV17D yellow fever vaccine.

This clonotype was picked up a small number of times. The V call is TRBV4-3, the J call TRBJ2-1; 9 bases fit TRBD2. The V gene's germline CDR1 is LGHNA and CDR2 YSLEER. The CDR3 spans 16 residues. V lost 2 bases to trimming and J lost 7 bases; unmatched junction nucleotides: 9. CDR3 loop: CASSQPGVAGVNEQFF. The DNA for the CDR3 is TGCGCCAGCAGCCAACCGGGGGTAGCGGGAGTTAATGAGCAGTTCTTC.

This clonotype was found many times. This rearrangement joins TRBV3-1 to TRBJ2-3, with 10 nucleotides matching TRBD2. CDR3 length equals 16 residues. Per germline, CDR1 LGHDT and CDR2 YNNKEL (reference sequence). J was trimmed by 3 bases and V by 4 bases; bases with no gene match: 7. The CDR3 DNA follows: TGTGCCAGCAGCCCGTTGACTAGCGGGTTTACAGATACGCAGTATTTT. This gives the protein CASSPLTSGFTDTQYF.

The chain combines TRBV11-2 with TRBJ2-1; tentatively, D is TRBD2 (5 bases). V was cut by 4 bases and J by 4 bases, with 11 bases left in between. CDR3 length: 14 residues. Germline V CDR1 and CDR2: SGHAT, FQNNGV. CDR3 loop: CASSYQRSYNEQFF. The DNA for the CDR3 is TGTGCCAGCAGCTACCAGCGGTCTTACAATGAGCAGTTCTTC.

This clonotype was detected many times. J is TRBJ1-5 and V is TRBV12-3 or TRBV12-4; D remains unclear. The CDR3 sequence is 14 residues long. Trimming removed 1 base from V and 4 bases from J, with 8 bases in between. Here the CDR3 DNA reads TGTGCCAGCAGTTTAGACCGGTTTAATCAGCCCCAGCATTTT. The encoded protein is CASSLDRFNQPQHF.

Many counts were recorded for this clonotype. J is TRBJ2-3 and V is TRBV11-1; TRBD2 matches 7 bases. The V and J ends lost 2 bases and 6 bases, in that order; junction bases with no gene match: 17. The germline V gene has CDR1 SGHAT and CDR2 FQDESV (reference sequence). This CDR3 spans 18 amino acids. The CDR3 here is CASSLKGGLVGRGDTQYF. The CDR3 nucleotides read TGTGCCAGCAGCTTAAAGGGCGGACTAGTCGGGAGAGGGGATACGCAGTATTTT.

V gene TRBV18 combines with J gene TRBJ2-3, with 13 nucleotides matching TRBD2. Germline-derived CDR1 and CDR2 are KGHSH and LQKENI. The V segment lost 4 bases and the J segment 4 bases; nucleotides outside the gene matches: 8. The CDR3 totals 17 residues. The CDR3 region is CASSRGLAGVWADTQYF. The DNA of the CDR3 is TGTGCCAGCTCACGAGGACTAGCGGGAGTATGGGCAGATACGCAGTATTTT.

This chain connects TRBV5-1 to TRBJ2-3, with a tentative D call TRBD2 (5 bases). Deletions cut 4 bases from V and 6 bases from J, with 18 bases between. The CDR3 spans 15 residues. Germline values: CDR1 SGHRS, CDR2 YFSETQ. CDR3 in DNA: TGCGCCAGCAGCAATGGAGGTGTCCTTCGGGATACGCAGTATTTT. Its translation: CASSNGGVLRDTQYF.

At least ten counts were recorded for this clonotype. V and J are TRBV7-2 and TRBJ2-7, with D perhaps TRBD1 (6 bases). The germline V and J ends were trimmed by 5 bases and 5 bases, with 13 bases remaining between them. There are 13 residues in the CDR3. Germline CDR1 and CDR2: SGHTA and FQGNSA. CDR3 residues: CASSQGTANEQYF. The CDR3 nucleotides are TGTGCCAGCAGCCAGGGGACGGCCAACGAGCAGTACTTC.

This clonotype has at least ten counts. The chain links TRBV20-1 to TRBJ2-3; 12 bases match TRBD2. The junction had 18 bases not matched to a gene; V was cut back by 5 bases and J by 6 bases. Germline lookup yields CDR1 DFQATT and CDR2 SNEGSKA (reference sequence). This CDR3 is built from 18 residues. The CDR3: CSAESTSGRVARPDTQYF. CDR3 bases: TGCAGTGCTGAGTCGACTAGCGGGAGAGTGGCACGTCCGGATACGCAGTATTTT.

The rearrangement links TRBV5-1 to TRBJ1-1; TRBD1 aligns across 7 bases. The J segment lost 6 bases and the V segment lost 4 bases, leaving 9 bases of the junction unmatched. Germline values: CDR1 SGHRS, CDR2 YFSETQ. The CDR3 consists of 14 residues. This CDR3 is CASSPGTVAAEAFF. The CDR3 DNA reads as TGCGCCAGCAGCCCGGGGACAGTAGCGGCTGAAGCTTTCTTT.

This clonotype was counted ten times or more. The J gene is TRBJ2-3, the V gene TRBV7-3; D is unclear. The CDR3 runs 14 residues. Germline lookup yields CDR1 SGHTA and CDR2 FQGTGA. Trimming took 5 bases from V and 6 from J, leaving 15 bases between them. The CDR3 reads CASSPSPLGDTQYF. The CDR3 DNA reads as TGTGCCAGCAGCCCAAGTCCGCTAGGCGATACGCAGTATTTT. The whole variable domain, remainder taken from reference TRBV7-3 and TRBJ2-3, is GAGVSQTPSNKVTEKGKYVELRCDPISGHTALYWYRQSLGQGPEFLIYFQGTGAADDSGLPNDRFFAVRPEGSVSTLKIQRTERGDSAVYLCASSPSPLGDTQYFGPGTRLTVL.

The genes are TRBV5-4 and TRBJ2-5, with 7 bases identical to TRBD2. Germline CDR1 SGHNT, CDR2 YYREEE (reference sequence). J lost 4 bases, V lost 0 bases, and 6 bases had no gene match. The CDR3 has 15 residues. Here the CDR3 DNA reads TGTGCCAGCAGCTTGGTGGCGGGAGCTCGAGAGACCCAGTACTTC. This codes for CASSLVAGARETQYF. Full variable domain (rest looked up from reference TRBV5-4 and TRBJ2-5): ETGVTQSPTHLIKTRGQQVTLRCSSQSGHNTVSWYQQALGQGPQFIFQYYREEENGRGNFPPRFSGLQFPNYSSELNVNALELDDSALYLCASSLVAGARETQYFGPGTRLLVL.

This clonotype turned up a few times. The CDR3 loop reads CASSPIKASYNEQFF. As DNA, the CDR3 is TGTGCCAGCAGTCCCATCAAAGCTTCCTACAATGAGCAGTTCTTC. This sequence joins TRBV27 and TRBJ2-1; D call uncertain. Trimming cost V 5 bases and J 1 base, with 12 bases left between them. CDR1 MNHEY and CDR2 SMNVEV come from the germline V gene (reference sequence). CDR3 length: 15 amino acids.

The table lists this clonotype with many counts. The V gene is TRBV24-1, the J gene TRBJ2-2; D gene ambiguous. This CDR3 region has 16 residues. Between the trimmed V and J ends, which lost 1 base and 6 bases, there was a span of 14 bases. The germline V gene encodes CDR1 KGHDR and CDR2 SFDVKD. This chain's CDR3 is CATSDLSGKHPGELFF. The CDR3 DNA reads TGTGCCACCAGTGATTTAAGTGGGAAGCATCCCGGGGAGCTGTTTTTT.

This clonotype was counted a few times. The chain combines TRBV12-3 or TRBV12-4 with TRBJ2-1, with 7 bases matching TRBD2. This CDR3 has 14 residues. The J segment lost 8 bases and the V segment lost 2 bases, leaving 6 bases of the junction unmatched. For the CDR3, the DNA is TGTGCCAGCAGTTTAAGCGGGGCCGGTGATGAGCAGTTCTTC. Translation: CASSLSGAGDEQFF.

V gene TRBV28 combines with J gene TRBJ2-7; no reliable D call. The CDR3 totals 14 residues. V was trimmed by 8 bases and J by 3 bases, leaving 17 bases between them. Germline-derived CDR1 and CDR2 are MDHEN and SYDVKM. DNA for the CDR3: TGTGCCAGCGGAACGGAAGTTTTTGTCTACGAGCAGTACTTC. It yields the protein CASGTEVFVYEQYF.

The CDR3 sequence is CAISRTSGKQETQYF. In nucleotides, the CDR3 is TGTGCCATCAGCCGGACTAGCGGGAAGCAAGAGACCCAGTACTTC. The J gene is TRBJ2-5, the V gene TRBV10-3, with 12 bases lining up with TRBD2. This CDR3 comprises 15 residues. Losses at the gene ends were 6 bases for V and 2 bases for J; bases not matched to a gene: 4. CDR1 and CDR2 (germline): ENHRY, SYGVKD.

This clonotype was detected ten times or more. The chain employs TRBV14 and TRBJ2-6, with D perhaps TRBD1 or TRBD2 (5 bases each). Germline V gene sequence: CDR1 SGHDN, CDR2 FVKESK. V lost 5 bases and J lost 0, with 20 bases in between. CDR3 length: 19 residues. This chain's CDR3 is CASSYMSGRYLSGANVLTF. CDR3 DNA: TGTGCCAGCAGCTACATGTCGGGACGGTACCTCTCTGGGGCCAACGTCCTGACTTTC.

In nucleotides, the CDR3 is TGTGCCTGGAGCCTGACAGTAAAGACCTACGAGCAGTACTTC. It encodes CAWSLTVKTYEQYF. The V call is TRBV30, the J call TRBJ2-7, with D maybe TRBD1 (5 bases). The CDR3 extends over 14 amino acids. Germline V gives CDR1 GTSNPN, CDR2 SVGIG (reference sequence). Trimming left V 3 bases short and J 2 bases short, with 14 bases between.

In its sample, this clonotype was seen a few times. The chain joins TRBV5-1 to TRBJ2-7; a possible D gene is TRBD2 (5 bases). Germline V CDR1 and CDR2: SGHRS, YFSETQ. This CDR3 is built from 14 residues. The V end was cut by 2 bases, the J end by 4 bases, with 13 bases between. Here the CDR3 reads CASSFSDRLYEQYF. The CDR3 DNA sequence: TGCGCCAGCAGCTTTAGCGACCGTTTATACGAGCAGTACTTC. The full variable domain, with the rest looked up from reference TRBV5-1 and TRBJ2-7, is KAGVTQTPRYLIKTRGQQVTLSCSPISGHRSVSWYQQTPGQGLQFLFEYFSETQRNKGNFPGRFSGRQFSNSRSEMNVSTLELGDSALYLCASSFSDRLYEQYFGPGTRLTVT.

The sample holds many counts of this clonotype. The chain carries TRBV12-3 or TRBV12-4 and TRBJ2-2, with D perhaps TRBD1 (6 bases). The V gene lost 7 bases and the J gene lost 4 bases, with 10 bases spanning the gap. CDR3 length equals 13 residues. Here the CDR3 reads CASTTGFTGELFF. The CDR3 bases are TGTGCCAGCACCACAGGGTTCACCGGGGAGCTGTTTTTT.

The V call is TRBV7-9, the J call TRBJ1-1, with 7 bases lining up with TRBD1. This CDR3 spans 15 amino acids. CDR1 is SEHNR, CDR2 FQNEAQ, per germline (reference sequence). Unmatched junction bases numbered 8, after V lost 6 bases and J lost 1 base. The CDR3 coding sequence is TGTGCCAGCAGTCTACAGGGGTCGGGGAACACTGAAGCTTTCTTT. Translated, it gives CASSLQGSGNTEAFF.

This clonotype was counted ten times or more. Sequence at one end of the junction differs from germline and may be a read error. The chain joins TRBV5-1 to TRBJ2-1, with TRBD2 matching 13 bases. The CDR3 has 16 residues. Germline values: CDR1 SGHRS, CDR2 YFSETQ. The CDR3 coding sequence is TGTGCCAGCAGCTTGGGACTAGCGGGGTCCTACAATGAGCAGTTCTTC. As protein: CASSLGLAGSYNEQFF.

This clonotype was counted a few times. J is TRBJ2-7 and V is TRBV5-1, with D maybe TRBD2 (6 bases). Germline lookup yields CDR1 SGHRS and CDR2 YFSETQ. The ends were cut back, 1 base at V and 4 bases at J, with 21 bases in the middle. The CDR3 totals 17 residues. The CDR3 DNA follows: TGCGCCAGCAGCTTGTTCACCCCAAAAGGCGGGATATACGAGCAGTACTTC. This sequence encodes CASSLFTPKGGIYEQYF.

This clonotype showed up just a few times. V and J are TRBV18 and TRBJ2-2; no reliable D call. The V and J ends lost 3 bases and 6 bases respectively, with 14 bases between them. There are 15 residues in the CDR3. Per germline, CDR1 KGHSH and CDR2 LQKENI. CDR3 DNA sequence: TGTGCCAGCTCACCTGATGCTGTGAAGGCCGGGGAGCTGTTTTTT. This translates into CASSPDAVKAGELFF.

The chain recombines TRBV20-1 with TRBJ2-2; perhaps TRBD1 as D (5 bases). V lost 6 bases and J lost 0, with 11 bases in between. This CDR3 region has 14 residues. Germline V gives CDR1 DFQATT, CDR2 SNEGSKA (reference sequence). CDR3 protein: CSAAGNPNTGELFF. The CDR3 nucleotides read TGCAGTGCCGCAGGGAACCCGAACACCGGGGAGCTGTTTTTT.